This T cell receptor (beta chain) derives from a study of CD8 T cells in Susac syndrome. The CDR3 covers 17 residues. V shed 1 base, J shed 7 bases, and the junction held 9 bases outside the gene matches. Germline CDR1 LNHNV, CDR2 YYDKDF (reference sequence). Random hexamers were used to reverse transcribe the RNA input (roughly 0.5 to 1 ug). Amplification of TCR beta CDR3 spanned 54 Vbeta and 13 Jbeta via immunoSEQ multiplex PCR. TCRdb fed the immunoSEQ multiplex PCR reads into MiXCR, producing one record per CDR3 protein. This table holds hundreds of thousands of distinct CDR3 sequences, approximately 95% found once.

The source of this sequence is a human donor with multiple sclerosis. This chain links TRBV15 with TRBJ2-3; TRBD2 agrees at 12 bases. The sample was CD4+ T cells from PBMCs. For the CDR3, the DNA is TGTGCCACCAGCAGAGTTCTAGCGGGGGGGCCGGCCCATACGCAGTATTTT. Translating it yields CATSRVLAGGPAHTQYF.